Each of the 31 T cell receptor beta chains below was sequenced from the same sample in a study of T cells in tuberculosis. Sorting used thawed, overnight-rested PBMC stained with anti-CD3, a viability dye and GMM-loaded CD1B tetramer. The lipid loaded on the CD1B tetramers was C32 glucose monomycolate from Rhodococcus equi. Method: immunoSEQ multiplex PCR; TCRdb's copy keeps in-frame clones and lacks some. The repertoire holds 50,000 to 65,000 clones, 88% seen once, with 21% in the top ten. Sequencing used CD1b-GMM tetramer-negative cells sorted from PBMCs. The origin of the receptors is an adult woman with latent tuberculosis.

This clone occurred a few times. The chain carries TRBV5-1 and TRBJ2-1, with 7 bases lining up with TRBD1. J gave up 10 bases and V 6 bases, and 16 bases lay outside the gene matches. Germline V gene data show CDR1 as SGHRS and CDR2 as YFSETQ. The CDR3 totals 15 residues. The CDR3 spells CASTQAATGSLEQFF. CDR3 in DNA: TGCGCCAGCACCCAAGCGGCGACAGGGTCATTGGAGCAGTTCTTC. The whole variable domain, remainder taken from reference TRBV5-1 and TRBJ2-1, is KAGVTQTPRYLIKTRGQQVTLSCSPISGHRSVSWYQQTPGQGLQFLFEYFSETQRNKGNFPGRFSGRQFSNSRSEMNVSTLELGDSALYLCASTQAATGSLEQFFGPGTRLTVL.

The chain links TRBV6-5 to TRBJ2-1; D gene ambiguous. V was pared by 0 bases and J by 6 bases, with 9 bases between. Germline-derived CDR1 and CDR2 are MNHEY and SVGAGI. CDR3 size: 14 residues. The CDR3 DNA reads TGTGCCAGCAGTTACTCGAATACGCGCAATGAGCAGTTCTTC. As protein: CASSYSNTRNEQFF.

The chain is built from TRBV5-1 and TRBJ1-2; D gene unclear. The V end lost 6 bases, the J end lost 0 bases, and 12 bases lay between the germline ends. This CDR3 comprises 14 residues. Germline V CDR1 and CDR2: SGHRS, YFSETQ. CDR3 sequence: CASKGGSPNYGYTF. In nucleotides, the CDR3 is TGCGCCAGCAAAGGCGGAAGCCCTAACTATGGCTACACCTTC.

This clone was observed a few times. The rearrangement links TRBV28 to TRBJ1-4; D perhaps matches TRBD1 (6 bases). The ends were cut back, 5 bases at V and 8 bases at J, with 18 bases in the middle. The CDR3 runs 15 residues. The V gene's germline CDR1 is MDHEN and CDR2 SYDVKM. DNA for the CDR3: TGTGCCAGCAGTACAGGGAGGGTGATCGGGGAAAAACTGTTTTTT. Its translation: CASSTGRVIGEKLFF.

The J gene is TRBJ1-5, the V gene TRBV27, with a weak D call TRBD1 (6 bases). There are 14 residues in the CDR3. Germline V gives CDR1 MNHEY, CDR2 SMNVEV (reference sequence). V was shortened by 7 bases and J by 6 bases, with 16 bases between the two germline ends. CDR3 loop: CASMRRGAFQPQHF. DNA for the CDR3: TGTGCCAGCATGCGTCGGGGGGCATTTCAGCCCCAGCATTTT.

The chain is built from TRBV15 and TRBJ2-3, with a weak D call TRBD2 (6 bases). This CDR3 is built from 15 residues. V lost 3 bases to trimming and J lost 5 bases, with 15 bases between them. Germline V gene sequence: CDR1 LNHNV, CDR2 YYDKDF (reference sequence). The CDR3 region is CATSRTGLTIDTQYF. The CDR3 DNA follows: TGTGCCACCAGCAGGACCGGACTAACCATAGATACGCAGTATTTT.

The V and J genes are TRBV18 and TRBJ2-5, with D perhaps matching TRBD1 (6 bases). Germline CDR1 reads KGHSH; CDR2 reads LQKENI. V was shortened by 6 bases and J by 4 bases, with 12 bases between the two germline ends. CDR3 length equals 13 residues. The CDR3 sequence is CASSLHRAETQYF. As DNA, the CDR3 is TGTGCCAGCTCCCTCCACAGGGCAGAGACCCAGTACTTC. Together with reference TRBV18 and TRBJ2-5, the CDR3 gives the full variable domain: NAGVMQNPRHLVRRRGQEARLRCSPMKGHSHVYWYRQLPEEGLKFMVYLQKENIIDESGMPKERFSAEFPKEGPSILRIQQVVRGDSAAYFCASSLHRAETQYFGPGTRLLVL.

The rearrangement links TRBV6-1 to TRBJ1-5; the match to TRBD1 covers 8 bases. The CDR3 contains 14 residues. V lost 3 bases and J lost 7; bases outside the gene matches: 5. CDR1 is MNHNS, CDR2 SASEGT, per germline. Here the CDR3 reads CASSDGQGWQPQHF. CDR3 DNA sequence: TGTGCCAGCAGTGATGGACAGGGCTGGCAGCCCCAGCATTTT.

The chain links TRBV30 to TRBJ2-3; 8 nucleotides agree with TRBD1. This CDR3 is 15 amino acids long. CDR1 and CDR2 from the germline V gene are GTSNPN and SVGIG (reference sequence). V shed 5 bases and J 3 bases; nucleotides not matched to a gene: 10. The CDR3 region has the DNA TGTGCCTGGGTTCCTCATGGACAGGGAACAGATACGCAGTATTTT. This sequence encodes CAWVPHGQGTDTQYF.

The chain has TRBV7-2 and TRBJ2-1, with a weak D call TRBD1 (6 bases). CDR1 is SGHTA and CDR2 is FQGNSA in the germline V gene. The CDR3 covers 12 residues. Trimming removed 2 bases from V and 9 bases from J, with 8 bases in between. DNA of the CDR3: TGTGCCAGCAGCTTACAGGGGCTTGAGCAGTTCTTC. Amino acids: CASSLQGLEQFF.

The CDR3: CASSQGLDTIYEQYF. For the CDR3, the DNA is TGCGCCAGCAGCCAAGGTTTGGACACGATCTACGAGCAGTACTTC. The J gene is TRBJ2-7, the V gene TRBV4-3, with D possibly TRBD1 on 5 matching bases. The V gene's germline CDR1 is LGHNA and CDR2 YSLEER. CDR3 length: 15 amino acids. The V end was cut by 1 base, the J end by 3 bases, with 13 bases between.

This chain links TRBV9 with TRBJ2-6; D gene ambiguous. Between the trimmed V and J ends, which lost 4 bases and 2 bases, there was a span of 10 bases. Looked up from germline, CDR1 is SGDLS and CDR2 is YYNGEE. This CDR3 has 15 residues. The CDR3 bases are TGTGCCAGCAGCCCGCGAGCCCCTGGGGCCAACGTCCTGACTTTC. Translation: CASSPRAPGANVLTF.

V and J are TRBV4-2 and TRBJ2-5; 10 nucleotides match TRBD2. Per germline, CDR1 LGHNA and CDR2 YNFKEQ. Trimming took 1 base from V and 1 from J; bases not matched to a gene: 18. The CDR3 totals 21 residues. Here the CDR3 DNA reads TGTGCCAGCAGCCAAGTTCCTTATGGGCCTAGCGGGAGTTCTCCCCAAGAGACCCAGTACTTC. Its translation is CASSQVPYGPSGSSPQETQYF.

J is TRBJ1-5 and V is TRBV19; D ambiguous. The germline V gene encodes CDR1 LNHDA and CDR2 SQIVND (reference sequence). This CDR3 has 15 amino acids. V was clipped by 7 bases and J by 3 bases, with 16 bases between them. DNA for the CDR3: TGTGCCAGTACTAGAAGTGGCAGAAACAATCAGCCCCAGCATTTT. Residues: CASTRSGRNNQPQHF.

The rearrangement joins TRBV6-6 to TRBJ2-5; tentative D call: TRBD2 (6 bases). This CDR3 region has 14 residues. CDR1 and CDR2 from the germline V gene are MNHNY and SVGAGI (reference sequence). V was shortened by 6 bases and J by 5 bases, with 16 bases between the two germline ends. The DNA for the CDR3 is TGTGCCAGCAGCGGGAGTGGGGCAGGGGAGACCCAGTACTTC. Protein: CASSGSGAGETQYF.

V is TRBV4-1 and J is TRBJ1-2; 7 bases match TRBD1. V was clipped by 1 base and J by 8 bases; unmatched bases: 7. Per the germline V gene, CDR1 is MGHRA and CDR2 is YSYEKL. The CDR3 contains 14 residues. For the CDR3, the DNA is TGCGCCAGCAGCCAAGTGGGACAGTATGGCGGCTACACCTTC. Encoded protein: CASSQVGQYGGYTF.

CDR3 nucleotides: TGTGCTAGTGGCCGGGAAGGAACTATTTCTGAAGCTTTCTTT. Its protein is CASGREGTISEAFF. V is TRBV12-5 and J is TRBJ1-1; D remains unclear. V lost 6 bases and J 6 bases, leaving 17 bases between the germline ends. CDR1 and CDR2 from the germline V gene are LGHNT and FRNRAP. The CDR3 loop spans 14 amino acids.

This clone was seen a single time. The V call is TRBV5-1, the J call TRBJ2-2, with 10 bases aligning to TRBD1. With 4 bases clipped from V and 4 bases from J, the junction kept 4 bases outside the gene matches. The CDR3 has 15 residues. The germline V gene has CDR1 SGHRS and CDR2 YFSETQ. CDR3 protein: CASSLGQGITGELFF. For the CDR3, the DNA is TGCGCCAGCAGCCTGGGACAGGGGATCACCGGGGAGCTGTTTTTT. Together with reference TRBV5-1 and TRBJ2-2, the CDR3 gives the full variable domain: KAGVTQTPRYLIKTRGQQVTLSCSPISGHRSVSWYQQTPGQGLQFLFEYFSETQRNKGNFPGRFSGRQFSNSRSEMNVSTLELGDSALYLCASSLGQGITGELFFGEGSRLTVL.

The J gene is TRBJ1-2, the V gene TRBV13; 8 nucleotides align to TRBD1. CDR1 and CDR2 from the germline V gene are PRHDT and FYEKMQ (reference sequence). V was pared by 10 bases and J by 1 base, with 5 bases of the junction left unmatched. The CDR3 runs to 13 residues. The DNA of the CDR3 is TGTGCCATCGAGACAGGGGATAACTATGGCTACACCTTC. Translating it yields CAIETGDNYGYTF.

This clone was counted only a few times. The chain has TRBV7-2 and TRBJ2-7, with 10 bases identical to TRBD2. After removal of 6 bases from V and 6 bases from J, the junction contained 20 bases not matched to a gene. The CDR3 consists of 18 residues. Per germline, CDR1 SGHTA and CDR2 FQGNSA. The CDR3 DNA reads TGTGCCAGCAGTCCACGGGGGTGGAGCGGGAGGGCCGGAAGCGAGCAGTACTTC. Residues: CASSPRGWSGRAGSEQYF.

This chain links TRBV7-9 with TRBJ1-5; D gene ambiguous. The V end was cut by 0 bases, the J end by 4 bases, with 7 bases between. CDR3 length: 14 amino acids. Germline CDR1 SEHNR, CDR2 FQNEAQ (reference sequence). The CDR3 nucleotides are TGTGCCAGCAGCTTAGCTTCGGGTAATCAGCCCCAGCATTTT. The encoded protein is CASSLASGNQPQHF.

The chain has TRBV6-1 and TRBJ2-7; 9 bases agree with TRBD1. The CDR3 runs 13 residues. Germline V gene sequence: CDR1 MNHNS, CDR2 SASEGT. The J segment lost 5 bases and the V segment lost 6 bases, leaving 5 bases of the junction unmatched. The CDR3 spells CASSLQGANEQYF. The DNA for the CDR3 is TGTGCCAGCAGCTTACAGGGGGCCAACGAGCAGTACTTC.

The CDR3 here is CASSDRGKTGNTIYF. For the CDR3, the DNA is TGTGCCAGCAGCGACAGGGGAAAAACTGGAAACACCATATATTTT. This rearrangement joins TRBV7-2 to TRBJ1-3, with 8 bases lining up with TRBD1. Germline V gene lookup returns CDR1 SGHTA and CDR2 FQGNSA. The trim removed 5 bases at V and 2 bases at J, leaving 5 bases unmatched. There are 15 residues in the CDR3.

This clone turned up a few times. The rearrangement uses TRBV6-4 and TRBJ1-6; no clear D. The CDR3 has 14 residues. Trimming removed 2 bases at V and 7 bases at J, with 9 bases between. Germline V CDR1 and CDR2: MRHNA, SNTAGT. The CDR3 protein is CASSDGAGNSPLHF. The DNA for the CDR3 is TGTGCCAGCAGTGACGGTGCAGGCAATTCACCCCTCCACTTT.

Concerning this clone itself: Its ends do not fully match the called genes, so a read error is possible. J is TRBJ2-7 and V is TRBV12-5; 8 bases map to TRBD1. The germline V gene encodes CDR1 LGHNT and CDR2 FRNRAP. CDR3 length: 12 amino acids. The CDR3 region has the DNA TGTGCTAGTGGTTTGGCAACAGGGGGTCCTTTCTTC. Its protein product is CASGLATGGPFF.

DNA of the CDR3: TGCGCCAGCAGCTTGGAGCGCATCTACAATGAGCAGTTCTTC. It is translated as CASSLERIYNEQFF. The chain is built from TRBV5-1 and TRBJ2-1; D not resolved. The CDR3 sequence is 14 residues long. Germline V gene lookup returns CDR1 SGHRS and CDR2 YFSETQ. Trimming removed 0 bases from V and 3 bases from J, with 7 bases in between.

The genes are TRBV7-2 and TRBJ2-7; D may be TRBD2 (5 bases). Trimming took 5 bases from V and 3 from J, leaving 26 bases between them. Germline CDR1 and CDR2: SGHTA and FQGNSA. The CDR3 totals 18 residues. As DNA, the CDR3 is TGTGCCAGCAGCCCCCCCAGGCCTCCCTTTAGCGACTACTACGAGCAGTACTTC. This translates into CASSPPRPPFSDYYEQYF.

This clone has just a few counts. V usage is TRBV2 and J usage is TRBJ1-2; weak D call: TRBD1 (6 bases). Trimming removed 3 bases at V and 7 bases at J, with 12 bases between. Germline V gene lookup returns CDR1 SNHLY and CDR2 FYNNEI. The CDR3 is made up of 13 amino acids. The CDR3 nucleotides are TGTGCCAGCAGTGACGTCCCCAGGGGTGGCTACACCTTC. It specifies CASSDVPRGGYTF.

J is TRBJ2-5 and V is TRBV7-9; 10 bases match TRBD2. The CDR3 length is 15 residues. The germline V gene encodes CDR1 SEHNR and CDR2 FQNEAQ (reference sequence). Losses at the gene ends were 5 bases for V and 1 base for J; bases not matched to a gene: 4. CDR3 sequence: CASSRRTSGQETQYF. For the CDR3, the DNA is TGTGCCAGCAGCCGCCGGACTAGCGGCCAAGAGACCCAGTACTTC.

This rearrangement joins TRBV29-1 to TRBJ1-1; a possible D gene is TRBD1 (5 bases). CDR1 and CDR2 (germline): SQVTM, ANQGSEA. This CDR3 contains 13 residues. V lost 1 base and J lost 3, with 9 bases in between. The CDR3 sequence is CSVEAVGDTEAFF. The CDR3 DNA is TGCAGCGTTGAAGCAGTAGGGGACACTGAAGCTTTCTTT.

The chain uses TRBV6-5 and TRBJ2-7; D remains unclear. V was pared by 4 bases and J by 2 bases, with 9 bases between. The CDR3 has 13 amino acids. Germline loops: CDR1 MNHEY, CDR2 SVGAGI. The CDR3 sequence is CASSSPRTYEQYF. The CDR3 DNA follows: TGTGCCAGCAGTTCCCCGAGGACCTACGAGCAGTACTTC.